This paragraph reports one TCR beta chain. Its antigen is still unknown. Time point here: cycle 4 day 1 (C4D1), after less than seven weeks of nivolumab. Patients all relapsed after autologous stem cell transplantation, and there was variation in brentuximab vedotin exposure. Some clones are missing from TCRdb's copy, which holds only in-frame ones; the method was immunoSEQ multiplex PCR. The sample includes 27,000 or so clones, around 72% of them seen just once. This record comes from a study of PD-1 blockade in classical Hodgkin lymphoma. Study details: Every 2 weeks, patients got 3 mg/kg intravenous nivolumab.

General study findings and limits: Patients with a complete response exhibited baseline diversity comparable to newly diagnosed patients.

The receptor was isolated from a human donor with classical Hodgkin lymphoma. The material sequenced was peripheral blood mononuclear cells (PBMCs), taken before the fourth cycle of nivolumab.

The CDR3 spells CASSLVRDNYGYTF. CDR3 nucleotides: TGTGCCAGCAGCTTAGTACGAGATAACTATGGCTACACCTTC. The chain uses TRBV7-2 and TRBJ1-2; D gene uncertain. In germline, CDR1 is SGHTA, CDR2 FQGNSA. Trimming took 1 base from V and 1 from J, leaving 7 bases between them. The CDR3 contains 14 residues. The whole variable domain, remainder taken from reference TRBV7-2 and TRBJ1-2, is GAGVSQSPSNKVTEKGKDVELRCDPISGHTALYWYRQSLGQGLEFLIYFQGNSAPDKSGLPSDRFSAERTGGSVSTLTIQRTQQEDSAVYLCASSLVRDNYGYTFGSGTRLTVV.